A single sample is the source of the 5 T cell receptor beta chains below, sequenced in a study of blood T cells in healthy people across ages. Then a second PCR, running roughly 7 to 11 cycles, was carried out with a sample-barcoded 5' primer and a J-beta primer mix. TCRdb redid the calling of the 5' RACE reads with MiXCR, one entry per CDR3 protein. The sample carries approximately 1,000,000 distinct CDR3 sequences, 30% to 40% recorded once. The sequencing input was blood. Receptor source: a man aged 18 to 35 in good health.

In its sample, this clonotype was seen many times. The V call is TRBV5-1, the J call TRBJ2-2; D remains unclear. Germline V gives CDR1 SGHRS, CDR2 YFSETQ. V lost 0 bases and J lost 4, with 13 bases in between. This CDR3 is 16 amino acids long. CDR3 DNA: TGCGCCAGCAGCTTGGGACTTTTCGGAGCCACCGGGGAGCTGTTTTTT. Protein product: CASSLGLFGATGELFF.

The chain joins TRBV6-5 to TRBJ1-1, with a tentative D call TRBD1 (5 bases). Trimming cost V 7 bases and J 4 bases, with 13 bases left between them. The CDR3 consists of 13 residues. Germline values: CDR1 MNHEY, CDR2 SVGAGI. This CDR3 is CASNGAGGTEAFF. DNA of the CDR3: TGTGCCAGCAACGGGGCAGGCGGCACTGAAGCTTTCTTT.

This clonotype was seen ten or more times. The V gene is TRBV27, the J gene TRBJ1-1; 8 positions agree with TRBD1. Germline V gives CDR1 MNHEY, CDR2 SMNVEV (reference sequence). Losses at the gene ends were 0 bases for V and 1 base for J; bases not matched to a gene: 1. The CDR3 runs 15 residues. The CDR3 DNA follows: TGTGCCAGCAGTTTATCGGGGACAGGGAACACTGAAGCTTTCTTT. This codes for CASSLSGTGNTEAFF.

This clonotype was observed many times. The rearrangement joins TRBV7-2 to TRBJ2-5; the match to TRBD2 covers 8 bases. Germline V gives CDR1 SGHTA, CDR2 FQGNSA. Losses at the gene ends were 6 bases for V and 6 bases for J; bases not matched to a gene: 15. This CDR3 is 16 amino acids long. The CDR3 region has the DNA TGTGCCAGCAGTTATCTCACGGGACTAGGCCCAAAGACCCAGTACTTC. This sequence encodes CASSYLTGLGPKTQYF.

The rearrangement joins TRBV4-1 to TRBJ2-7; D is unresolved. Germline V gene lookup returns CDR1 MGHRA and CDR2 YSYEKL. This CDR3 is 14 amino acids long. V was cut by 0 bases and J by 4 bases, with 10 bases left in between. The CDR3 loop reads CASSQDERKYEQYF. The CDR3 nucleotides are TGCGCCAGCAGCCAAGACGAAAGGAAGTACGAGCAGTACTTC.